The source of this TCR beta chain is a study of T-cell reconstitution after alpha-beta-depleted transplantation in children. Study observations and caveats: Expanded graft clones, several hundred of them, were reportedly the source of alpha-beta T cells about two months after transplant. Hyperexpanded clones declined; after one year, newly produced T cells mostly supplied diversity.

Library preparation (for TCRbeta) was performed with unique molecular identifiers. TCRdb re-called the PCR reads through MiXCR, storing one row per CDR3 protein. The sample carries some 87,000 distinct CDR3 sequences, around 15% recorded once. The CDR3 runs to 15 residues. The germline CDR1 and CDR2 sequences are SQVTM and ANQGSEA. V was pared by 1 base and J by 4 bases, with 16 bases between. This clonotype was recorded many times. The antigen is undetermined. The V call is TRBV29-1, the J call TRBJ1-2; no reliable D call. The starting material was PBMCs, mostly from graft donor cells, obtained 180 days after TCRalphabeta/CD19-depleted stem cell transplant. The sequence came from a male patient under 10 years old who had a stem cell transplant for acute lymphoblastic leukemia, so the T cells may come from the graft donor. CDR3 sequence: CSVEVVEGLSYGYTF. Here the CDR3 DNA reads TGCAGCGTTGAAGTGGTGGAGGGATTGAGCTATGGCTACACCTTC.